Listed here are 32 T cell receptor beta chains from one sample, sequenced in a study of early T cells in non-severe SARS-CoV-2 infection. TCRdb fed the 5' RACE reads into MiXCR, producing one record per CDR3 protein. The sample holds more than 85,000 distinct CDR3 sequences, 16% seen once. Sequences were obtained from whole blood. All receptors come from an adult who was a healthcare worker with PCR-confirmed SARS-CoV-2 infection or an uninfected control (not recorded which).

In this sample, this clonotype turned up many times. The chain combines TRBV29-1 with TRBJ2-2; D is unclear. This CDR3 is built from 14 residues. The germline V and J ends were trimmed by 4 bases and 2 bases, with 11 bases remaining between them. CDR1 and CDR2 (germline): SQVTM, ANQGSEA. This chain's CDR3 is CSVVGRFNTGELFF. CDR3 DNA sequence: TGCAGCGTTGTAGGACGGTTCAACACCGGGGAGCTGTTTTTT.

The genes are TRBV7-2 and TRBJ1-1; D not resolved. V dropped 5 bases and J dropped 3 bases, with 10 bases sitting between them. The CDR3 contains 13 residues. Germline V gene sequence: CDR1 SGHTA, CDR2 FQGNSA. The CDR3 region is CASSPEGHTEAFF. In nucleotides, the CDR3 is TGTGCCAGCAGCCCCGAAGGCCACACTGAAGCTTTCTTT.

This clonotype has ten or more counts. The V call is TRBV10-3, the J call TRBJ2-1; the D is unclear. V gave up 0 bases and J gave up 6 bases, with 9 bases separating them. The CDR3 spans 14 residues. Germline V CDR1 and CDR2: ENHRY, SYGVKD. Here the CDR3 DNA reads TGTGCCATCAGTGAGTCGGTGGAATCCAATGAGCAGTTCTTC. Protein sequence: CAISESVESNEQFF.

The rearrangement uses TRBV30 and TRBJ1-3; D remains unclear. The CDR3 is 12 residues long. Germline V gene sequence: CDR1 GTSNPN, CDR2 SVGIG (reference sequence). Trimming removed 8 bases at V and 2 bases at J, with 10 bases between. CDR3 protein: CAATVTGNTIYF. The CDR3, as DNA: TGTGCCGCTACAGTCACTGGAAACACCATATATTTT.

The V call is TRBV28, the J call TRBJ2-7; 8 positions agree with TRBD2. CDR1 MDHEN and CDR2 SYDVKM come from the germline V gene. V was pared by 8 bases and J by 5 bases, with 14 bases of the junction left unmatched. This CDR3 is 15 amino acids long. The CDR3 is CASGRPGTRRDEQYF. In DNA form, the CDR3 reads TGTGCCAGCGGCCGCCCCGGGACTAGACGGGACGAGCAGTACTTC.

This clonotype was seen more than once but under ten times. The chain recombines TRBV4-3 with TRBJ1-1, with unresolved D. Germline assignment: CDR1 LGHNA and CDR2 YSLEER. The V gene lost 1 base and the J gene lost 8 bases, with 8 bases spanning the gap. The CDR3 is 12 residues long. Here the CDR3 reads CASSQGGREAFF. The CDR3 bases are TGCGCCAGCAGCCAAGGCGGCAGAGAAGCTTTCTTT.

This clonotype was counted a few times. This chain joins TRBV6-2 or TRBV6-3 and TRBJ2-2, with D unresolved. The CDR3 runs 14 residues. The V and J ends lost 2 bases and 7 bases respectively, with 11 bases between them. Germline V gives CDR1 MNHEY, CDR2 SVGEGT. CDR3 sequence reads: CASSYGYNGGELFF. DNA of the CDR3: TGTGCCAGCAGTTACGGGTATAATGGCGGGGAGCTGTTTTTT.

This clonotype was recorded a few times. The chain uses TRBV6-2 or TRBV6-3 and TRBJ2-7; TRBD2 agrees at 9 bases. The CDR3 is 16 amino acids. CDR1 and CDR2 from the germline V gene are MNHEY and SVGEGT. After removal of 2 bases from V and 3 bases from J, the junction contained 8 bases not matched to a gene. CDR3 nucleotides: TGTGCCAGCAGTTACCCTACTAGCGGGTATGACTACGAGCAGTACTTC. Translation gives CASSYPTSGYDYEQYF.

The chain joins TRBV24-1 to TRBJ2-3; D remains unclear. Per the germline V gene, CDR1 is KGHDR and CDR2 is SFDVKD. The CDR3 has 15 residues. V was trimmed by 2 bases and J by 0 bases, leaving 8 bases between them. DNA for the CDR3: TGTGCCACCAGTGATTCCGGGCGGAGCACAGATACGCAGTATTTT. The encoded protein is CATSDSGRSTDTQYF.

This clonotype was seen repeatedly, ten times or more. V gene TRBV9 combines with J gene TRBJ2-3; 13 bases are a match to TRBD2. The CDR3 loop spans 18 amino acids. CDR1 and CDR2 (germline): SGDLS, YYNGEE. Trimming took 3 bases from V and 5 from J; bases not matched to a gene: 12. This CDR3 is CASSGSRTSGSKRDTQYF. CDR3 bases: TGTGCCAGCAGCGGGTCGAGGACTAGCGGGAGTAAGAGAGATACGCAGTATTTT.

This chain joins TRBV7-2 and TRBJ1-5; D is unclear. This CDR3 is 13 amino acids long. V lost 2 bases to trimming and J lost 7 bases, with 9 bases between them. In germline, CDR1 is SGHTA, CDR2 FQGNSA. The CDR3 sequence is CASSLSMGQPQHF. CDR3 DNA: TGTGCCAGCAGCTTATCAATGGGCCAGCCCCAGCATTTT.

This clonotype has just a few counts. The genes are TRBV18 and TRBJ1-6; D gene ambiguous. The germline V and J ends were trimmed by 2 bases and 5 bases, with 7 bases remaining between them. This CDR3 region has 14 residues. The germline V gene encodes CDR1 KGHSH and CDR2 LQKENI. CDR3 coding DNA: TGTGCCAGCTCACCAGGGATCGATAATTCACCCCTCCACTTT. Amino acid sequence: CASSPGIDNSPLHF. The whole variable domain, filled in from reference TRBV18 and TRBJ1-6, reads NAGVMQNPRHLVRRRGQEARLRCSPMKGHSHVYWYRQLPEEGLKFMVYLQKENIIDESGMPKERFSAEFPKEGPSILRIQQVVRGDSAAYFCASSPGIDNSPLHFGNGTRLTVT.

This clonotype was seen ten or more times. This rearrangement joins TRBV5-1 to TRBJ2-3, with TRBD1 matching 8 bases. The V segment lost 2 bases and the J segment 2 bases; nucleotides outside the gene matches: 4. The CDR3 is made up of 15 amino acids. Germline V CDR1 and CDR2: SGHRS, YFSETQ. The CDR3 coding sequence is TGCGCCAGCAGCTTCGGACAGGGCTACACAGATACGCAGTATTTT. It translates to CASSFGQGYTDTQYF.

This sequence joins TRBV19 and TRBJ2-3; D unresolved. Germline lookup yields CDR1 LNHDA and CDR2 SQIVND (reference sequence). V was clipped by 5 bases and J by 5 bases, with 14 bases between them. This CDR3 comprises 14 residues. The CDR3 loop reads CASSFAGPRDTQYF. In nucleotides, the CDR3 is TGTGCCAGTAGTTTTGCAGGCCCGAGAGATACGCAGTATTTT. The entire variable domain, with the rest obtained from reference TRBV19 and TRBJ2-3, is as follows: DGGITQSPKYLFRKEGQNVTLSCEQNLNHDAMYWYRQDPGQGLRLIYYSQIVNDFQKGDIAEGYSVSREKKESFPLTVTSAQKNPTAFYLCASSFAGPRDTQYFGPGTRLTVL.

In this sample, this clonotype turned up a few times. The gene calls are TRBV7-2 and TRBJ2-3, with 13 bases matching TRBD2. The V gene's germline CDR1 is SGHTA and CDR2 FQGNSA. V lost 2 bases to trimming and J lost 6 bases; unmatched junction nucleotides: 8. This CDR3 region has 17 residues. Written as DNA, the CDR3 is TGTGCCAGCAGCTTATTGCGACTAGCGGGGGGACTGGATACGCAGTATTTT. It is translated as CASSLLRLAGGLDTQYF.

This clonotype was found many times. The genes are TRBV27 and TRBJ1-1; D might be TRBD1 (6 bases). Trimming left V 7 bases short and J 9 bases short, with 12 bases between. Per germline, CDR1 MNHEY and CDR2 SMNVEV (reference sequence). The length of the CDR3 is 11 residues. The CDR3 DNA sequence: TGTGCCAGCATTTCGGACAGAAAAGCTTTCTTT. Amino acids: CASISDRKAFF.

The chain recombines TRBV28 with TRBJ2-4, with TRBD2 identical over 7 bases. CDR1 is MDHEN and CDR2 is SYDVKM in the germline V gene. After removal of 4 bases from V and 11 bases from J, the junction contained 17 bases not matched to a gene. The CDR3 is 16 residues long. In DNA form, the CDR3 reads TGTGCCAGCAGTTCGTACCGGGGGGAAGCAGGAATATTTCAGTACTTC. This sequence encodes CASSSYRGEAGIFQYF. Full variable domain (outside the CDR3, taken from reference TRBV28 and TRBJ2-4): DVKVTQSSRYLVKRTGEKVFLECVQDMDHENMFWYRQDPGLGLRLIYFSYDVKMKEKGDIPEGYSVSREKKERFSLILESASTNQTSMYLCASSSYRGEAGIFQYFGAGTRLSVL.

J is TRBJ2-1 and V is TRBV5-1, with D tentatively TRBD1 (6 bases). With 4 bases removed from V and 7 bases from J, the gap between germline ends came to 12 bases. Germline CDR1 is SGHRS and CDR2 is YFSETQ. The CDR3 spans 13 residues. In DNA form, the CDR3 reads TGCGCCAGCAGCATAACAGGGCCGAATGAGCAGTTCTTC. It codes for CASSITGPNEQFF.

This clonotype was seen once. A read error may account for a junction end that differs from germline. This chain joins TRBV12-5 and TRBJ2-7; D might be TRBD2 (6 bases). This CDR3 contains 16 residues. CDR1 and CDR2 from the germline V gene are LGHNT and FRNRAP. CDR3 amino acids: CASGLVTRERTYERYF. DNA of the CDR3: TGTGCTAGTGGTTTGGTAACTCGGGAGAGGACCTACGAGCGGTACTTC. Supplemented by reference TRBV12-5 and TRBJ2-7, the full variable domain reads DARVTQTPRHKVTEMGQEVTMRCQPILGHNTVFWYRQTMMQGLELLAYFRNRAPLDDSGMPKDRFSAEMPDATLATLKIQPSEPRDSAVYFCASGLVTRERTYERYFGPGTRLTVT.

This chain uses TRBV20-1 with TRBJ2-3, with a possible D match to TRBD1 (6 bases). Per the germline V gene, CDR1 is DFQATT and CDR2 is SNEGSKA (reference sequence). The CDR3 totals 15 residues. V was shortened by 5 bases and J by 1 base, with 16 bases between the two germline ends. Written as DNA, the CDR3 is TGCAGTGCTGAAGACAGGAACGTGGGCACAGATACGCAGTATTTT. Protein: CSAEDRNVGTDTQYF.

This clonotype was observed a few times. The chain couples TRBV7-9 to TRBJ1-5, with unresolved D. This CDR3 has 15 residues. Looked up from germline, CDR1 is SEHNR and CDR2 is FQNEAQ (reference sequence). The V end lost 0 bases, the J end lost 4 bases, and 10 bases lay between the germline ends. The CDR3 sequence: CASSLAGYGNQPQHF. The CDR3 DNA sequence: TGTGCCAGCAGCTTAGCGGGGTATGGGAATCAGCCCCAGCATTTT.

The V call is TRBV6-6, the J call TRBJ2-3; 10 nucleotides line up with TRBD1. Germline CDR1 reads MNHNY; CDR2 reads SVGAGI (reference sequence). This CDR3 is built from 15 residues. J gave up 4 bases and V 5 bases, and 6 bases lay outside the gene matches. DNA for the CDR3: TGTGCCAGCAGTACGACAGGGGGCGCGGCAGATACGCAGTATTTT. Translation gives CASSTTGGAADTQYF.

Regarding this clonotype: A much bigger clone sits one base away, suggesting this may be a read error. This chain links TRBV7-2 with TRBJ2-3, with 8 bases lining up with TRBD2. The CDR3 contains 17 residues. V was clipped by 2 bases and J by 0 bases; unmatched bases: 7. Germline V gene data show CDR1 as SGHTA and CDR2 as FQGNSA. CDR3 region: CASSLNGGATSTDTQYF. In DNA, the CDR3 is TGTGCCAGCAGCTTAAACGGGGGGGCTACTAGCACAGATACGCAGTATTTT.

This clonotype was counted only a few times. This chain connects TRBV12-3 or TRBV12-4 to TRBJ2-1; no definite D call. This CDR3 spans 11 amino acids. V was clipped by 4 bases and J by 10 bases, with 8 bases between them. CDR3 residues: CASSSRVEQFF. For the CDR3, the DNA is TGTGCCAGCAGTTCCCGGGTGGAGCAGTTCTTC.

At least ten counts were recorded for this clonotype. The V call is TRBV11-2, the J call TRBJ2-1; 10 bases are shared with TRBD1. This CDR3 is built from 17 residues. Germline V CDR1 and CDR2: SGHAT, FQNNGV. The junction had 5 bases not matched to a gene; V was cut back by 2 bases and J by 1 base. In nucleotides, the CDR3 is TGTGCCAGCAGCTTAAGCCGGGACAGGGGTTCCTACAATGAGCAGTTCTTC. Protein: CASSLSRDRGSYNEQFF.

The rearrangement uses TRBV28 and TRBJ1-5; no firm D call. Deletions cut 2 bases from V and 3 bases from J, with 8 bases between. The germline CDR1 and CDR2 sequences are MDHEN and SYDVKM. The CDR3 length is 14 residues. The CDR3 bases are TGTGCCAGCAGTTTAACGCGGGTCAATCAGCCCCAGCATTTT. Its protein is CASSLTRVNQPQHF.

This clonotype has just a few counts. CDR3 region: CASATGEYGYTF. CDR3 coding DNA: TGTGCCAGTGCTACAGGGGAGTATGGCTACACCTTC. The rearrangement links TRBV6-2 or TRBV6-3 to TRBJ1-2; 7 bases fit TRBD1. CDR3 length: 12 residues. Germline CDR1 is MNHEY and CDR2 is SVGEGT. J lost 5 bases, V lost 9 bases, and 6 bases had no gene match.

This clonotype was found a few times. V and J are TRBV27 and TRBJ2-1; 7 positions match TRBD1. The CDR3 contains 14 residues. J lost 5 bases, V lost 5 bases, and 6 bases had no gene match. CDR1 MNHEY and CDR2 SMNVEV come from the germline V gene (reference sequence). CDR3: CASSRQGANNEQFF. CDR3 coding DNA: TGTGCCAGCAGTCGACAGGGTGCTAACAATGAGCAGTTCTTC.

The sample holds many counts of this clonotype. Compared with germline, one end of the junction differs, possibly owing to a read error. This chain uses TRBV6-5 with TRBJ1-4; 9 bases line up with TRBD1. Germline V CDR1 and CDR2: MNHEY, SVGAGI. The CDR3 loop spans 15 amino acids. CDR3 DNA: TGTGCCAGCAGTTACTCGGGACAGGGCACTGAAAAACTTTTTTTT. Its protein product is CASSYSGQGTEKLFF.

This chain connects TRBV19 to TRBJ2-3; TRBD2 agrees at 8 bases. V was pared by 1 base and J by 8 bases, with 11 bases of the junction left unmatched. The CDR3 has 16 residues. The V gene's germline CDR1 is LNHDA and CDR2 SQIVND (reference sequence). The CDR3 sequence: CASSIGREGPRGTQYF. Written as DNA, the CDR3 is TGTGCCAGTAGTATAGGACGGGAGGGCCCTCGAGGTACGCAGTATTTT.

This rearrangement joins TRBV11-2 to TRBJ2-1; D not certain. Per germline, CDR1 SGHAT and CDR2 FQNNGV. Trimming left V 2 bases short and J 0 bases short, with 11 bases between. The CDR3 spans 16 residues. The CDR3 loop reads CASSLRADRSYNEQFF. The DNA for the CDR3 is TGTGCCAGCAGCTTAAGGGCGGATCGCTCCTACAATGAGCAGTTCTTC.

J is TRBJ2-3 and V is TRBV6-5; D not certain. Germline V gives CDR1 MNHEY, CDR2 SVGAGI. This CDR3 is built from 14 residues. The V gene lost 6 bases and the J gene lost 1 base, with 11 bases spanning the gap. This CDR3 is CASRSTKRTDTQYF. The CDR3 DNA follows: TGTGCCAGCAGATCAACCAAACGCACAGATACGCAGTATTTT.